This entry lists 9 T cell receptor beta chains sequenced from one sample in a study of blood T cells in healthy people across ages. It was with a sample-barcoded 5' primer and a J-beta primer mix that a second PCR of about 7 to 12 cycles was run. Using its own MiXCR run on the 5' RACE reads, TCRdb lists one record per CDR3 protein. The sample records 2 million or so distinct CDR3 sequences, 40% to 55% being singletons. Source material: blood. The receptors originated from a woman aged 35 to 49 in good health.

The chain recombines TRBV6-5 with TRBJ1-6; D possibly corresponds to TRBD1 (5 bases). The V gene's germline CDR1 is MNHEY and CDR2 SVGAGI. There are 15 residues in the CDR3. V dropped 2 bases and J dropped 6 bases, with 11 bases sitting between them. CDR3 in DNA: TGTGCCAGCAGTTACGACAGAAGGAGTAATTCACCCCTCCACTTT. Its translation: CASSYDRRSNSPLHF.

The chain carries TRBV5-1 and TRBJ2-1; D ambiguous. CDR1 and CDR2 from the germline V gene are SGHRS and YFSETQ. The CDR3 is made up of 15 amino acids. Trimming removed 7 bases from V and 3 bases from J, with 17 bases in between. This CDR3 reads CASADHDPGYNEQFF. The CDR3 DNA reads TGCGCCAGCGCGGACCACGATCCAGGCTACAATGAGCAGTTCTTC.

V usage is TRBV6-5 and J usage is TRBJ2-3, with 14 bases matching TRBD2. CDR1 MNHEY and CDR2 SVGAGI come from the germline V gene. V trimming: 6 bases; J trimming: 4 bases; junction bases outside the gene matches: 3. CDR3 size: 15 residues. The CDR3 bases are TGTGCCAGCAGATGGGGACTAGCGGGGGCAGATACGCAGTATTTT. It is translated as CASRWGLAGADTQYF.

The rearrangement links TRBV25-1 to TRBJ1-2, with a possible D match to TRBD1 (6 bases). Between the trimmed V and J ends, which lost 4 bases and 8 bases, there was a span of 26 bases. CDR1 is MGHDK and CDR2 is SYGVNS in the germline V gene. The CDR3 runs to 17 residues. The chain's CDR3 is CASSAPGGRLRGQGYTF. The CDR3 bases are TGTGCCAGCAGTGCCCCCGGGGGGAGATTGCGGGGGCAAGGCTACACCTTC.

The J gene is TRBJ2-3, the V gene TRBV13; D gene ambiguous. The CDR3 runs to 16 residues. Trimming took off 5 bases at V and 7 bases at J, with 22 bases between the two ends. Germline V gene sequence: CDR1 PRHDT, CDR2 FYEKMQ (reference sequence). CDR3 nucleotides: TGTGCCAGCAGCAGCCCAGAGCCCCCGTCCCCTTATACGCAGTATTTT. It codes for CASSSPEPPSPYTQYF.

The chain is built from TRBV7-3 and TRBJ2-3; 11 bases align to TRBD2. The CDR3 consists of 17 residues. Germline V gives CDR1 SGHTA, CDR2 FQGTGA. The V and J ends lost 5 bases and 5 bases, in that order; junction bases with no gene match: 12. This CDR3 is CASSPLGLAGGGDTQYF. As DNA, the CDR3 is TGTGCCAGCAGCCCCCTGGGTCTAGCGGGGGGAGGAGATACGCAGTATTTT.

This clonotype was seen only a few times. This sequence joins TRBV4-1 and TRBJ1-4; 8 positions match TRBD1. The germline gives CDR1 MGHRA, CDR2 YSYEKL. J was trimmed by 5 bases and V by 4 bases; bases with no gene match: 15. The CDR3 loop spans 18 amino acids. The CDR3 protein is CASSLSGQEEDPNEKLFF. In nucleotides, the CDR3 is TGCGCCAGCAGCCTATCGGGACAGGAGGAGGACCCAAATGAAAAACTGTTTTTT.

The sample holds a few counts of this clonotype. The chain is built from TRBV6-5 and TRBJ1-2; 7 positions agree with TRBD1. Per germline, CDR1 MNHEY and CDR2 SVGAGI. The junction had 11 bases not matched to a gene; V was cut back by 2 bases and J by 8 bases. The CDR3 consists of 15 residues. In nucleotides, the CDR3 is TGTGCCAGCAGTTACAAGGCAGGGGGTGCCGGGGGCTACACCTTC. Its protein product is CASSYKAGGAGGYTF.

The table lists this clonotype with a few counts. The rearrangement uses TRBV29-1 and TRBJ2-1; 7 bases match TRBD2. Germline CDR1 is SQVTM and CDR2 is ANQGSEA. V was clipped by 0 bases and J by 10 bases; unmatched bases: 15. This CDR3 contains 16 residues. The CDR3 nucleotides read TGCAGCGTTGAAGATGGTGAAGCGGGGCCCACCCCGGAGCAGTTCTTC. Amino acids: CSVEDGEAGPTPEQFF.